The clone carrying this T cell receptor beta chain occurred many times. Its antigen is unknown. TCRdb redid the calling of the reads with MiXCR, one entry per CDR3 protein. The data contain some 62,000 distinct CDR3 sequences, over 20% of them singletons. The data stem from a study of T cell repertoires in cytomegalovirus infection. For the study at large: An indication of both CMV infection and matching HLA type came from public TCR beta signatures.

Germline V gene lookup returns CDR1 MNHEY and CDR2 SMNVEV (reference sequence). This CDR3 contains 14 residues. With 7 bases removed from V and 3 bases from J, the gap between germline ends came to 15 bases. Broader study findings: Adding up the frequency of public TCR beta families identified people who carried CMV plus the relevant HLA. HLA-C-restricted TCR beta clonotypes specific for CMV led the ex vivo response.

This TCR came from a human donor in good health (CMV status not recorded). Some clones in this sample may be carry-over from other donors' samples. Sequenced material: CD8+ T cells from cultured PBMCs, taken from culture after CMV antigen stimulation. J is TRBJ1-1 and V is TRBV27; maybe TRBD1 (5 bases). The CDR3 sequence is CASIRNPGYTEAFF. As DNA, the CDR3 is TGTGCCAGCATCCGAAACCCAGGGTACACTGAAGCTTTCTTT.